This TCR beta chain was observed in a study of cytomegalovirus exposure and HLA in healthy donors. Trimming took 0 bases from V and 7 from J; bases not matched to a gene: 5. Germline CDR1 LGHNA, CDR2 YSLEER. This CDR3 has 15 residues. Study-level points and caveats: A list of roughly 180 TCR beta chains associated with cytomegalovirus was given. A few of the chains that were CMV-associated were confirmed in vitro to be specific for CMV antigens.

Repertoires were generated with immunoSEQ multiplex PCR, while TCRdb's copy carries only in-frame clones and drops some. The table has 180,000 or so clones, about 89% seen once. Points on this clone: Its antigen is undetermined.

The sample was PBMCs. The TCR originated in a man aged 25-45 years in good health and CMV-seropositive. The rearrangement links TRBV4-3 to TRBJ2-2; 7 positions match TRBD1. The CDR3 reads CASSQEQGLGGELFF. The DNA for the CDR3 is TGCGCCAGCAGCCAAGAACAGGGGCTAGGCGGGGAGCTGTTTTTT.